This T cell receptor beta chain is from a study of Ad26.COV2.S vaccination and SARS-CoV-2 variants. Note on this clone: Antigen specificity is unknown.

The CDR3 spans 17 residues. Trimming took 6 bases from V and 2 from J, leaving 19 bases between them. The germline V gene encodes CDR1 ENHRY and CDR2 SYGVKD. Only in-frame clones appear in the TCRdb table, and some are missing; sequencing was by immunoSEQ multiplex PCR. The sample has 300,000 to 400,000 clones, 75% to 90% seen once. Whole-study results and caveats: Analyses of TCR breadth and depth may have underestimated total T cell responses. Vaccinees showed greater spike-specific TCR breadth than placebo recipients.

Treatment described: some 20 received Ad26.COV2.S at low or high dose, single or two shots; 5 received placebo; per-sample allocation not given. Day 63 after the first injection of vaccine or placebo was the sampling time. Donation came from an adult in Boston who was aged 18-55 years. This chain links TRBV10-3 with TRBJ2-2, with D possibly being TRBD1 (7 bases). The receptor was isolated from a person aged 18-65 years who received the Ad26.COV2.S COVID-19 vaccine or a placebo. The source material was peripheral blood, sampled in a trial of Ad26.COV2.S vaccine versus placebo. This CDR3 reads CAIRGAGGGLNTGELFF. CDR3 nucleotides: TGTGCCATCAGGGGGGCCGGAGGGGGCCTTAACACCGGGGAGCTGTTTTTT.